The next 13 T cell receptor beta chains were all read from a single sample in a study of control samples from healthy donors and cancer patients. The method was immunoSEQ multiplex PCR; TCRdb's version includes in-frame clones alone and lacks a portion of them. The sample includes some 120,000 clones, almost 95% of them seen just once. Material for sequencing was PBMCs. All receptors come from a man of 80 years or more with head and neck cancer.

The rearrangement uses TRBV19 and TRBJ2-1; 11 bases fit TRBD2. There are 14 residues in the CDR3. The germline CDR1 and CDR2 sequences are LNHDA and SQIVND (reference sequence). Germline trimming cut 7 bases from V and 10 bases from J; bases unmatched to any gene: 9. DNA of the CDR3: TGTGCCAGTACGTTGGTAGCGGGAGGGCACGAGCAGTTCTTC. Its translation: CASTLVAGGHEQFF.

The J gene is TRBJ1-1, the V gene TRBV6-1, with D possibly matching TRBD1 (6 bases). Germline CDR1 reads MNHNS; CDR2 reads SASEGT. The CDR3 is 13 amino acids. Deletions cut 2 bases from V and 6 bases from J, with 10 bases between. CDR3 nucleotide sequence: TGTGCCAGCAGTGAAAGACAGGCCGCTGAAGCTTTCTTT. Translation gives CASSERQAAEAFF.

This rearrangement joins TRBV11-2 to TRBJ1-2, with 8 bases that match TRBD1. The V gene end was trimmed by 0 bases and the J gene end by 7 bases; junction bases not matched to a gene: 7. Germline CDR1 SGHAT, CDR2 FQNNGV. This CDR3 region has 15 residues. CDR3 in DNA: TGTGCCAGCAGCTTAGAGGCAGGGGGCATGTTTGGCTACACCTTC. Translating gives CASSLEAGGMFGYTF.

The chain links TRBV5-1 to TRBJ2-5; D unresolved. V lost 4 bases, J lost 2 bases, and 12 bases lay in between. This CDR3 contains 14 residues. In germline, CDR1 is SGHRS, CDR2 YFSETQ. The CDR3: CASSPRSLQETQYF. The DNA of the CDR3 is TGCGCCAGCAGCCCCCGAAGCCTTCAAGAGACCCAGTACTTC.

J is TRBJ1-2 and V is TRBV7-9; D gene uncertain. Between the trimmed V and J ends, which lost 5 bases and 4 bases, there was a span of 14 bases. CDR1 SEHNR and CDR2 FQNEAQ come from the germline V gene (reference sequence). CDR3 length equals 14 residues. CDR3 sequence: CASSPLVTFYGYTF. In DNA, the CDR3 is TGTGCCAGCAGCCCGCTAGTGACATTCTATGGCTACACCTTC.

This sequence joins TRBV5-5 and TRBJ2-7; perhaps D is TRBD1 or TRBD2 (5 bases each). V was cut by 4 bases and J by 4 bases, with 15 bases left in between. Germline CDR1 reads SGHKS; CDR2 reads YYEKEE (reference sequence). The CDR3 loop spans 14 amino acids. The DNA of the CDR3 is TGTGCCAGCAGCCCATCCCAGGGACCATACGAGCAGTACTTC. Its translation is CASSPSQGPYEQYF.

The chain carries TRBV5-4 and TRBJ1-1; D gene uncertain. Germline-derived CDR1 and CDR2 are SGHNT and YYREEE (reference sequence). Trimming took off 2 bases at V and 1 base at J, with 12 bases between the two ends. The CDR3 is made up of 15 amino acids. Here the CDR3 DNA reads TGTGCCAGCAGCTTTGACCCAGGAGGGAACACTGAAGCTTTCTTT. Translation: CASSFDPGGNTEAFF.

CDR3 nucleotide sequence: TGTGCCAGCAGCCCGGACGTTAGTTATAGGCAGTATTTT. Protein: CASSPDVSYRQYF. The chain joins TRBV7-6 to TRBJ2-3; D uncertain. This CDR3 spans 13 amino acids. V was trimmed by 5 bases and J by 11 bases, leaving 17 bases between them. The germline V gene has CDR1 SGHVS and CDR2 FNYEAQ.

The CDR3 DNA follows: TGCGCCAGCAGCTTGTATGGGCAGGGGGATGAGCAGTTCTTC. This gives the protein CASSLYGQGDEQFF. The J gene is TRBJ2-1, the V gene TRBV5-1, with 7 bases lining up with TRBD1. The ends lost 1 base at V and 8 bases at J; junction bases unmatched: 6. The CDR3 length is 14 residues. Germline V CDR1 and CDR2: SGHRS, YFSETQ.

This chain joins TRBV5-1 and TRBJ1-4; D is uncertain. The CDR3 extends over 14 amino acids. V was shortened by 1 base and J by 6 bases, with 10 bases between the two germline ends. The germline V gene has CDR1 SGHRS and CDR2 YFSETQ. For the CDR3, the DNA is TGCGCCAGCAGCTTGCGGAGGGTTGATGAAAAACTGTTTTTT. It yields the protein CASSLRRVDEKLFF. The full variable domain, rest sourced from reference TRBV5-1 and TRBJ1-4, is KAGVTQTPRYLIKTRGQQVTLSCSPISGHRSVSWYQQTPGQGLQFLFEYFSETQRNKGNFPGRFSGRQFSNSRSEMNVSTLELGDSALYLCASSLRRVDEKLFFGSGTQLSVL.

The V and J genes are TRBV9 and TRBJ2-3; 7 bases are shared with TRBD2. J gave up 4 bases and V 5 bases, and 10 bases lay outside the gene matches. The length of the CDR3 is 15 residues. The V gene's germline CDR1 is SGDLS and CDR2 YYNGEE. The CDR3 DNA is TGTGCCAGCAGAGATACAGCGGGACTTTCAGATACGCAGTATTTT. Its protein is CASRDTAGLSDTQYF.

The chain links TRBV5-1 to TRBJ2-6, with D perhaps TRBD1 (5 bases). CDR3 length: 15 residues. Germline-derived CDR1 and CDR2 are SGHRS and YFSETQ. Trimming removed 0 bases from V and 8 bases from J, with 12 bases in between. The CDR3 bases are TGCGCCAGCAGCTTGGGTCAGGGTGGCCCCAACGTCCTGACTTTC. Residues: CASSLGQGGPNVLTF.

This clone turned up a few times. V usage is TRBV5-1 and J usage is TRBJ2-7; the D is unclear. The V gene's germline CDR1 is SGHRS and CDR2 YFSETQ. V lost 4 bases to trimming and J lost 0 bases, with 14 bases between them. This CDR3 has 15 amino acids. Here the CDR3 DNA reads TGCGCCAGCAGCCCCCGACGTCCACCCTCCTACGAGCAGTACTTC. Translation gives CASSPRRPPSYEQYF.